Below are 14 T cell receptor beta chains sequenced from a single sample in a study of Graves' ophthalmopathy and Graves' hyperthyroidism. The authors amplified TCR beta CDR3 regions, and they did so from RNA transcripts for repertoire sequencing. The first-round RT-PCR employed HTBI primers together with the Qiagen OneStep RT-PCR kit. A multiplex PCR was then performed as the second round. Via MiXCR, TCRdb re-called the multiplex PCR reads, giving one row per CDR3 protein. The profile shows 900,000 to 1,200,000 distinct CDR3 sequences, around a third of them singletons. The source material was peripheral blood or thyroid tissue (not recorded which). All receptors derive from an adult man with Graves' hyperthyroidism.

The chain couples TRBV7-8 to TRBJ1-5; 8 nucleotides align to TRBD1. The CDR3 has 15 residues. Germline assignment: CDR1 SGHVS and CDR2 FQNEAQ. Trimming cost V 5 bases and J 7 bases; bases outside gene matches: 10. The CDR3 sequence is CASSQGQGGGQPQHF. The CDR3 nucleotides are TGTGCCAGCAGCCAAGGACAGGGTGGAGGACAGCCCCAGCATTTT.

This clonotype was recorded many times. The rearrangement joins TRBV20-1 to TRBJ2-2; 8 positions agree with TRBD1. J lost 7 bases, V lost 6 bases, and 4 bases had no gene match. Germline CDR1 DFQATT, CDR2 SNEGSKA (reference sequence). The length of the CDR3 is 12 residues. The chain's CDR3 is CSAPDRDGELFF. For the CDR3, the DNA is TGCAGTGCACCGGACAGGGACGGGGAGCTGTTTTTT.

The chain joins TRBV4-1 to TRBJ1-5, with D hard to call. CDR3 length equals 16 residues. Per germline, CDR1 MGHRA and CDR2 YSYEKL. The V end lost 0 bases, the J end lost 1 base, and 10 bases lay between the germline ends. The CDR3 nucleotides are TGCGCCAGCAGCCAAGATTTATACGGGAGCAATCAGCCCCAGCATTTT. This sequence encodes CASSQDLYGSNQPQHF.

The chain joins TRBV29-1 to TRBJ1-2, with 11 bases lining up with TRBD1. Germline V CDR1 and CDR2: SQVTM, ANQGSEA. The CDR3 spans 17 residues. V lost 4 bases, J lost 7 bases, and 17 bases stayed unmatched. DNA for the CDR3: TGCAGCGTTGCCCTAGGACTAATTGGGACAGGGGGTTTTGGCTACACCTTC. The encoded protein is CSVALGLIGTGGFGYTF. Full variable domain (rest looked up from reference TRBV29-1 and TRBJ1-2): SAVISQKPSRDICQRGTSLTIQCQVDSQVTMMFWYRQQPGQSLTLIATANQGSEATYESGFVIDKFPISRPNLTFSTLTVSNMSPEDSSIYLCSVALGLIGTGGFGYTFGSGTRLTVV.

This clonotype showed up many times. The CDR3 protein is CATTDRTTNQPQHF. CDR3 in DNA: TGTGCCACAACTGATAGGACAACGAATCAGCCCCAGCATTTT. The rearrangement links TRBV10-3 to TRBJ1-5, with TRBD1 as a possible D gene (5 bases). Germline CDR1 reads ENHRY; CDR2 reads SYGVKD. The CDR3 extends over 14 amino acids. Trimming stripped 10 bases from V and 4 bases from J, with 17 bases between.

This clonotype was counted ten times or more. This chain connects TRBV29-1 to TRBJ1-1; possible D gene TRBD1, 5 bases. V lost 7 bases and J lost 7, with 13 bases in between. CDR1 is SQVTM, CDR2 ANQGSEA, per germline. The CDR3 is 11 amino acids. Written as DNA, the CDR3 is TGCAGCGCCCTGTGGGGGGTTGAAGCTTTCTTT. Its protein product is CSALWGVEAFF.

The J gene is TRBJ1-2, the V gene TRBV13; D is possibly TRBD1 (5 bases). The CDR3 loop spans 14 amino acids. Germline V gene lookup returns CDR1 PRHDT and CDR2 FYEKMQ (reference sequence). Trimming stripped 4 bases from V and 4 bases from J, with 13 bases between. This CDR3 is CASSSLLDSYGYTF. In DNA, the CDR3 is TGTGCCAGCAGCTCCCTCCTTGACAGCTATGGCTACACCTTC.

This clonotype was counted only a few times. The chain joins TRBV10-3 to TRBJ2-3, with D perhaps given as TRBD1 or TRBD2 (5 bases each). CDR3 length equals 13 residues. V was shortened by 11 bases and J by 3 bases, with 15 bases between the two germline ends. CDR1 is ENHRY and CDR2 is SYGVKD in the germline V gene. The CDR3: CASTRGRTDTQYF. The DNA for the CDR3 is TGTGCCTCCACGAGGGGAAGAACAGATACGCAGTATTTT.

The chain couples TRBV25-1 to TRBJ1-1, with D unclear. The V end lost 5 bases, the J end lost 0 bases, and 13 bases lay between the germline ends. This CDR3 has 15 amino acids. From germline, CDR1 is MGHDK and CDR2 SYGVNS. This CDR3 is CASSLRMGVNTEAFF. The CDR3 DNA follows: TGTGCCAGCAGTCTCCGGATGGGAGTGAACACTGAAGCTTTCTTT.

This clonotype was recorded a few times. The J gene is TRBJ1-3, the V gene TRBV10-3, with a possible D match to TRBD1 (6 bases). V was trimmed by 0 bases and J by 4 bases, leaving 16 bases between them. CDR3 length equals 17 residues. CDR1 and CDR2 (germline): ENHRY, SYGVKD. CDR3 sequence reads: CAISESIGGPRGNTIYF. The CDR3, as DNA: TGTGCCATCAGTGAGTCCATTGGGGGGCCGAGAGGAAACACCATATATTTT.

The chain has TRBV6-5 and TRBJ1-5; D gene ambiguous. V dropped 7 bases and J dropped 0 bases, with 7 bases sitting between them. Germline V gene data show CDR1 as MNHEY and CDR2 as SVGAGI. The CDR3 has 13 residues. CDR3 loop: CASKRGSNQPQHF. CDR3 sequence (DNA): TGTGCCAGCAAAAGAGGTAGCAATCAGCCCCAGCATTTT.

This clonotype has a count of ten or more. V and J are TRBV9 and TRBJ2-7; 8 bases agree with TRBD2. CDR1 and CDR2 (germline): SGDLS, YYNGEE. This CDR3 comprises 15 residues. V gave up 4 bases and J gave up 3 bases; unmatched junction bases: 9. DNA for the CDR3: TGTGCCAGCAGCCTTGATAGCGGGACTGGCTACGAGCAGTACTTC. Translated, it gives CASSLDSGTGYEQYF.

This clonotype occurred a few times. The chain recombines TRBV19 with TRBJ2-5, with D unresolved. This CDR3 region has 13 residues. Per the germline V gene, CDR1 is LNHDA and CDR2 is SQIVND (reference sequence). V shed 5 bases and J shed 0 bases, with 7 bases lying between them. The CDR3 nucleotides are TGTGCCAGTAGTGGCCAGTACCAAGAGACCCAGTACTTC. It codes for CASSGQYQETQYF.

This chain joins TRBV12-3 or TRBV12-4 and TRBJ1-2, with D possibly TRBD1 on 6 matching bases. This CDR3 is 13 amino acids long. V lost 7 bases, J lost 4 bases, and 13 bases lay in between. The CDR3 protein is CASTKQGLYGYTF. The CDR3 nucleotides are TGTGCCAGCACAAAACAGGGTCTCTATGGCTACACCTTC.